This T cell receptor (beta chain) was found in a study of OX40 agonist ivuxolimab in advanced cancers. Study overall: Prior anti-PD-1, anti-PD-L1 or anti-CTLA-4 therapy was allowed; 30% to 40% had some.

Assay: immunoSEQ multiplex PCR; the TCRdb copy retains only in-frame clones and omits some. The sample carries about 20,000 clones, nearly 85% recorded once. Germline CDR1 is MNHNY and CDR2 is SVGAGI (reference sequence). The V gene lost 6 bases and the J gene lost 1 base, with 10 bases spanning the gap. This CDR3 is built from 13 residues. The sequencing used CD4+ or CD8+ T cells sorted from blood, collected in a trial of the OX40 agonist ivuxolimab. This chain joins TRBV6-6 and TRBJ2-7, with D perhaps matching TRBD1 (5 bases). This clonotype was sampled from an adult with an advanced solid tumor such as melanoma, head and neck, liver or kidney cancer. The CDR3 protein is CASSRPGSYEQYF. CDR3 nucleotide sequence: TGTGCCAGCAGCCGACCAGGGTCCTACGAGCAGTACTTC.